Below are 9 T cell receptor beta chains sequenced from a single sample in a study of OX40 agonist ivuxolimab in advanced cancers. The method was immunoSEQ multiplex PCR; TCRdb's version includes in-frame clones alone and lacks a portion of them. The table includes 82,000 or so clones, approximately 92% detected once. The sample in question was CD4+ or CD8+ T cells sorted from blood, obtained in a trial of the OX40 agonist ivuxolimab. The receptors were sampled from an adult with an advanced solid tumor such as melanoma, head and neck, liver or kidney cancer.

This chain connects TRBV9 to TRBJ2-5, with TRBD2 matching over 13 bases. The CDR3 covers 15 residues. Losses at the gene ends were 2 bases for V and 5 bases for J; bases not matched to a gene: 3. Germline V gene lookup returns CDR1 SGDLS and CDR2 YYNGEE. The CDR3 here is CASSVGTSGVETQYF. CDR3 DNA: TGTGCCAGCAGCGTTGGGACTAGCGGGGTTGAGACCCAGTACTTC. The full variable domain, completed using reference TRBV9 and TRBJ2-5, is DSGVTQTPKHLITATGQRVTLRCSPRSGDLSVYWYQQSLDQGLQFLIQYYNGEERAKGNILERFSAQQFPDLHSELNLSSLELGDSALYFCASSVGTSGVETQYFGPGTRLLVL.

CDR3 DNA sequence: TGTGCCAGTAGTATTGACAGGGGATCAGGCAATCAGCCCCAGCATTTT. Amino acid sequence: CASSIDRGSGNQPQHF. The V gene is TRBV19, the J gene TRBJ1-5; 8 bases line up with TRBD1. CDR3 length: 16 amino acids. Germline CDR1 is LNHDA and CDR2 is SQIVND (reference sequence). Trimming at V came to 3 bases and at J to 2 bases, leaving 6 bases not matched to a gene.

V is TRBV7-2 and J is TRBJ1-1; D is ambiguous. The CDR3 totals 12 residues. The germline gives CDR1 SGHTA, CDR2 FQGNSA. V dropped 6 bases and J dropped 4 bases, with 9 bases sitting between them. The CDR3 loop is CASSFWGTEAFF. CDR3 in DNA: TGTGCCAGCAGTTTCTGGGGCACTGAAGCTTTCTTT.

The V call is TRBV30, the J call TRBJ1-5, with D unclear. The CDR3 spans 13 residues. Germline V gene sequence: CDR1 GTSNPN, CDR2 SVGIG (reference sequence). V was trimmed by 1 base and J by 0 bases, leaving 4 bases between them. CDR3 in DNA: TGTGCCTGGAGTGGCACTAGCAATCAGCCCCAGCATTTT. Its protein is CAWSGTSNQPQHF. Full variable domain (missing parts from reference TRBV30 and TRBJ1-5): SQTIHQWPATLVQPVGSPLSLECTVEGTSNPNLYWYRQAAGRGLQLLFYSVGIGQISSEVPQNLSASRPQDRQFILSSKKLLLSDSGFYLCAWSGTSNQPQHFGDGTRLSIL.

The chain has TRBV7-8 and TRBJ2-1, with 12 nucleotides matching TRBD2. CDR1 and CDR2 (germline): SGHVS, FQNEAQ. The CDR3 loop spans 15 amino acids. V trimming: 5 bases; J trimming: 7 bases; junction bases outside the gene matches: 6. The CDR3 region is CASSETSGGGNEQFF. As DNA, the CDR3 is TGTGCCAGCAGCGAGACTAGCGGGGGTGGGAATGAGCAGTTCTTC.

This clone was detected only once. The chain recombines TRBV6-4 with TRBJ1-1; D is unresolved. Trimming removed 0 bases from V and 8 bases from J, with 10 bases in between. The CDR3 totals 13 residues. Germline V CDR1 and CDR2: MRHNA, SNTAGT. The CDR3 here is CASSDSMGREAFF. The CDR3 DNA follows: TGTGCCAGCAGTGACTCGATGGGCAGAGAAGCTTTCTTT.

The chain uses TRBV5-8 and TRBJ2-3; 9 bases map to TRBD1. CDR3 length: 15 amino acids. CDR1 is SGHTS and CDR2 is YDEGEE in the germline V gene. The trim removed 4 bases at V and 2 bases at J, leaving 5 bases unmatched. The CDR3 DNA sequence: TGTGCCAGCAGCCGGGGACAGGGAGTCACAGATACGCAGTATTTT. Translation gives CASSRGQGVTDTQYF.

Comments on this clone: Other DNA sequences of this sample code for an identical CDR3. CDR3 bases: TGTGCCAGCAGTTACGGATCAACTGAAGCTTTCTTT. It yields the protein CASSYGSTEAFF. This chain connects TRBV6-6 to TRBJ1-1; D is undetermined. The CDR3 totals 12 residues. Deletions cut 2 bases from V and 5 bases from J, with 6 bases between. The germline gives CDR1 MNHNY, CDR2 SVGAGI (reference sequence).

The J gene is TRBJ1-2, the V gene TRBV5-4, with no clear D. The CDR3 has 14 amino acids. The germline gives CDR1 SGHNT, CDR2 YYREEE (reference sequence). Trimming stripped 5 bases from V and 2 bases from J, with 13 bases between. The CDR3 DNA reads TGTGCCAGCAGACCCCGAGACGGAAACTATGGCTACACCTTC. This encodes CASRPRDGNYGYTF.